This T cell receptor (beta chain) came from a study of blood T cell repertoires in COVID-19. Study-level information: Acute and convalescent COVID-19 samples came from the United States, Italy and Spain.

Trimming stripped 5 bases from V and 4 bases from J, with 12 bases between. The germline V gene has CDR1 SGHNT and CDR2 YENEEA. The CDR3 has 14 amino acids. In the authors' workflow: For nucleated cells, counts were estimated from reference gene primer amplification. TCRdb's copy holds only in-frame clones and misses some; the assay was immunoSEQ multiplex PCR. D and trimming come from the DNA, and the V and J calls and clone size come from that table. The data show about 280,000 clones, approximately 78% seen once. Study members were between about 18 and 95 years old and lived in fewer than 30 US regions. This clone was seen a handful of times.

The rearrangement joins TRBV11-3 to TRBJ1-5; D gene uncertain. This receptor was obtained from a man in his forties who had been exposed to COVID-19. Specimen: PBMCs or T cells enriched from blood (not recorded which). DNA of the CDR3: TGTGCCAGCAGCAAGGACGGCGGGAATCAGCCCCAGCATTTT. Translated, it gives CASSKDGGNQPQHF.